This T cell receptor beta chain was obtained from a study of shared clonotypes between healthy human individuals. V was trimmed by 3 bases and J by 6 bases, leaving 15 bases between them. This CDR3 contains 14 residues. Per the germline V gene, CDR1 is SEHNR and CDR2 is FQNEAQ (reference sequence). Profiled with immunoSEQ multiplex PCR; TCRdb holds only in-frame clones, not every one. The sample yields 2 million to 2.5 million clones, 85% to 95% seen once. The sequence was obtained from a man younger than 35 in good health. Some clones in this sample may be carry-over from other donors' samples. V and J are TRBV7-9 and TRBJ2-7; D may be TRBD2 (7 bases). Input material: naive CD4+ T cells from PBMCs. Subset denoted: CD45RA+ positively selected. The CDR3 bases are TGTGCCAGCAGCTTTTTGGGCGGGGGCGGCGAGCAGTACTTC. This gives the protein CASSFLGGGGEQYF.